The present entry profiles one TCR beta chain with its context. There is no known antigen for this receptor. No per-base quality is available; no much larger clone lies one base away. The library was built by means of the immunoSEQ multiplex PCR assay. The multiplex PCR relied on a mix of 60 forward primers for TCR Vbeta segments and 13 reverse primers for TCR Jbeta segments. The CDR3 region of rearranged TCR beta genes was amplified from genomic DNA with a multiplex PCR assay. Amplified TCR beta libraries were sequenced as 87-base-pair reads on the Illumina HiSeq System. Turning to the authors' computational methods: A later analysis counted around 72 million unique TCR beta chains across the 640 or so repertoires, and some 12 million of these chains were shared by at least two donors. Raw reads were error-corrected and collapsed into unique sequences by a nearest-neighbor algorithm in which closely related sequences were merged to remove PCR and sequencing errors. V, D and J gene segments were assigned by aligning CDR3 sequences to IMGT reference sequences. Each retained sequence needed at least a six-nucleotide match to both a V gene segment and a J gene segment. Rearrangements were classified as productive when the CDR3 lacked stop codons and remained in frame with V and J, and all other rearrangements were classified as non-productive. Following IMGT convention, CDR3 was defined as the stretch from the second conserved V-encoded cysteine to the conserved J-encoded phenylalanine. The earlier analysis of about 500 of the donors excluded sequences that lacked an unambiguous match to a single V gene segment. In an earlier analysis of about 590 of the donors, a V segment was called functional when productive rearrangements were above 56.7%, and segregating when the standard deviation between donors exceeded 5%. A statistical classification framework was built to diagnose cytomegalovirus status from the catalog of TCR beta chain sequences. In a later analysis, TCR nucleotide sequences were compared against IMGT/GENE-DB human TR gene sequences so that V and J genes could be assigned. Using the TCRdist pipeline, a later analysis assigned CDR3 sequences along with most-parsimonious VDJ recombination scenarios. A later analysis defined each TCR beta chain by its CDR3 amino acid sequence plus V-gene family, and excluded reads lacking a unique V-gene family. A later analysis removed 592 highly shared, low-generation-probability nucleotide sequences to deal with suspected cross-contamination and a sequencing artifact. In a later analysis, a clonal expansion index for each public chain was calculated from normalized within-repertoire ranks of inferred template counts. A later analysis computed generation probabilities with a VDJ recombination model fitted to out-of-frame rearrangements, and checked the results against IGoR. A later analysis scored TCR-TCR, TCR-HLA and TCR-CMV co-occurrence with hypergeometric tests, applying a repertoire-size bias correction to TCR pairs. In a later analysis, false discovery rates were estimated by permuting HLA or CMV assignments 20 times. In a later analysis, co-occurring TCRs were grouped with DBSCAN, and TCRdist sequence similarity was added when clustering was performed within HLA-allele-positive subsets. Repertoires with fewer than 30,000 or more than 120,000 public chains were left out of co-occurrence clustering, as were roughly five repertoires with anomalous nucleotide sharing. This is the immuneACCESS table as TCRdb keeps it, with only in-frame sequences that have V and J called. A part of the clones is gone; compared with another copy, unresolved V genes explain less than half, and the rest is unexplained. V and J calls and clone size are as listed in that table; D and trimming were resolved from the DNA. The sample has 100,000 or so clones on record, around four fifths of them singletons. About 6.8% of the sample is taken by the ten largest.

The cohort comprised 550 to 700 healthy bone marrow donors. All cohort members were sampled while nominally healthy, although unrecorded immune exposures were likely present. The donor was CMV seronegative and was included in the group of around 320 seronegative cohort members. A peripheral blood sample was provided by each donor, and peripheral blood mononuclear cells were used for TCR beta sequencing. The Qiagen DNeasy Blood Extraction Kit was used to extract genomic DNA from the blood cell samples. CDR1 SGHDN and CDR2 FVKESK were looked up in the germline V gene. The CDR3 sequence holds 12 residues, the cysteine and phenylalanine included. The kept DNA is CDR3 alone, 36 bases in frame from the first base. Trimming at the junction amounts to 3 bases on V and 9 bases on J, and the germline ends lie 10 bases apart. The data derive from a study of cytomegalovirus exposure and HLA in healthy donors (dated by TCRdb to the late 2010s). Regarding the study in general: An earlier analysis of around 600 of the donors reported approximately 270 Gb of sequence data and around 110 million unique TCR beta sequences from 150 million to 200 million T cells. An early release covering roughly 640 HLA-typed donors comprised 300 to 350 gigabases of sequencing data and tens of millions of unique TCR sequences. Of the 300 to 400 genotyped donors, 81% fell in the genetic ancestry cluster associated with self-reported Caucasian donors. The study aimed to test whether cataloging public T cell receptors could reveal signatures of past pathogen exposure. The T cell repertoires of several hundred subjects were profiled by immunosequencing and related to cytomegalovirus serostatus. A separate validation cohort of more than 100 different subjects was used in addition to the approximately 670-subject first cohort. High-throughput TCR immunosequencing, statistical association of individual TCRs with disease status, and machine learning were combined to predict cytomegalovirus infection status. To study patterns of TCR occurrence, a later analysis re-analyzed previously published TCR beta repertoires from 700 or so donors and added high-resolution HLA genotyping. The later analysis used no new phenotypic data to find candidate immune exposures, relying instead on TCR beta sequences and their occurrence across donors. An earlier analysis of some 500 of the donors used high-throughput TCR beta sequencing to judge whether each TCR beta V gene segment behaved as functional or pseudogenic. Alongside the repertoire data, information on donor age, sex, ethnicity and CMV serostatus was compiled. A later genetic analysis took genome-wide SNP genotypes for about 65% of the roughly 670 donors and used that subset as a discovery cohort. Every repertoire in the discovery cohort had been generated on one and the same sequencing platform. Class I and class II HLA loci were covered by the typing at four-digit resolution. Typing coverage varied by locus: about 620-630 donors for A, B, C, DRB1 and DQB1; approximately 560 for DQA1; more than 600 for DPA1; roughly 470 for DPB1. Roughly 5 DR-DQ haplotypes were handled as single units for association and clustering because linkage in the cohort was strong. Among around 400 genotyped donors of the cohort, an average of roughly 230,000 unique TCR beta nucleotide sequences was sequenced per donor, of which roughly 17% were non-productive. On the study overall, not on this receptor specifically: Correlated functional status among segregating V segments might reflect linkage disequilibrium, but an unknown experimental factor could not be ruled out. Across donors, most TCR sequences were observed very rarely, whereas some public TCRs were present in many individuals. Assigning TCR associations to individual alleles was difficult when HLA alleles, especially DR and DQ, strongly co-occurred. At a false discovery rate of 0.05, a later analysis linked 16,951 TCR beta sequences to specific HLA alleles. Roughly uniform sequencing depth across donors was assumed in presence/absence analyses, although this assumption may not hold. According to a later analysis, parvovirus B19, influenza, CMV and Epstein-Barr virus appeared linked to several top co-occurrence clusters. In vitro tests confirmed that three of the cytomegalovirus-associated TCR beta chains recognize cytomegalovirus antigens. In a later genetic analysis, a missense DCLRE1C variant was associated with V-gene and J-gene trimming of TCR beta chains, and the association was replicated in an independent cohort. In a later analysis, HLA-associated TCR beta chains showed more clonal expansion and lower generation probabilities than non-associated chains that were equally common. In an earlier analysis of around 500 of the donors, most TCR beta V segments appeared in productive rearrangements about 90% or about 30% of the time, broadly matching IMGT annotations. In this cohort, only TCR beta chains were sequenced, and detectable features were limited by the absence of alpha or paired-chain data. According to the authors, the approach could potentially be generalized to other disease states and immunological phenotypes. In a later analysis, most CMV-associated TCR beta chains were found to appear HLA-restricted, with HLA associations seemingly driven largely by CMV exposure. Roughly 15 rarely observed V segments, including chromosome 9 orphons, were excluded from the earlier analysis of approximately 500 of the donors because counts were too low. Immune exposure information for the cohort was limited to CMV serostatus. The classifier was reported to diagnose cytomegalovirus status with high specificity and sensitivity in both the original cohort and the validation cohort. A total of about 180 TCR beta chains were listed by the study as associated with cytomegalovirus. In a later analysis, TCR association rates were found to vary across HLA loci, with the most associated TCRs seen for DRB1 alleles and the fewest for HLA-C alleles. Because HLA typing was missing for some donors at each locus, association tests included only the typed subset. Some IMGT-functional V segments, including TRBV6-2 and TRBV6-3, could not be distinguished by the 87-base-pair reads and were therefore excluded. In a later genetic analysis, fewer N-insertions in productive TCRs were reported among donors in an Asian-associated ancestry cluster than the 666-donor mean. A cluster of highly shared sequence variants was judged likely to be a technical artifact of the sequencing pipeline. A further reported finding was that TCR beta sequences accurately predicted the HLA-A and HLA-B alleles for most subjects in the first cohort.

The sample was PBMCs. The chain is made from TRBV14 and TRBJ2-3; TRBD2 might be the D gene, on 6 matching bases. This TCR derives from a man aged 30 to 45 in good health and CMV-seronegative. The base sequence is TGTGCCAGCAGCCAGCCGGAGGGAACGCAGTATTTT. Its translation reads: CASSQPEGTQYF.